This TCR beta chain is drawn from a study of blood T cell repertoires in COVID-19. On the study more broadly: Acute-phase and convalescent COVID-19 samples originated in the United States, Italy and Spain. Nucleic acid was either cDNA or gDNA, and it came from T cells, B-cell-depleted T cells, or PBMCs.

This CDR3 contains 14 residues. Germline V lookup: CDR1 SGHDN, CDR2 FVKESK. Authors' methods: The assay estimated nucleated cells by amplifying reference gene primers. The method was immunoSEQ multiplex PCR; TCRdb's version includes in-frame clones alone and lacks a portion of them. The DNA gave D and trimming, while V, J and clone size come from that table. Among approximately 90,000 clones, 81% were seen once, and the ten largest hold 25%. In regard to this clone: Germline and junction disagree at one end, which may indicate a read error.

The genes are TRBV14 and TRBJ1-2; D is possibly TRBD1 (6 bases). Material for sequencing was peripheral blood. This sequence was found in an elderly man with active or convalescent COVID-19. This chain's CDR3 is CASSPAGASRSSVF. The CDR3 region has the DNA TGTGCCAGCAGCCCAGCGGGGGCGTCACGCTCCTCCGTCTTC.